What follows is one T cell receptor beta chain and its context. Its cognate antigen is unknown. This record comes from a study of T cell responses to AZD1222 COVID-19 vaccine. Background on the study: Second-dose timings of about 4 or about 12 weeks were pooled.

Whole-study results and caveats: Distributed over spike, vaccine-associated CD4 TCRs predominated at 160-218 and 743-854. The donors showed a predominance of white British ancestry and of females, with possible underestimation of clonal diversity.

TCRdb's table, derived via immunoSEQ multiplex PCR, lists solely in-frame clones and lacks some. The data contain around 120,000 clones, approximately 93% of them singletons. The CDR3 length is 15 residues. Germline CDR1 SGHKS, CDR2 YYEKEE (reference sequence). Trimming cost V 7 bases and J 5 bases; bases outside gene matches: 13. Sequenced here: peripheral blood, sampled on day 0 of AZD1222 vaccination. This receptor was identified in an adult in good health. The chain carries TRBV5-5 and TRBJ2-5, with 8 bases identical to TRBD2. CDR3 loop: CASRDQRESRETQYF. In nucleotides, the CDR3 is TGTGCCAGCCGAGACCAGCGGGAGTCGAGGGAGACCCAGTACTTC.